Listed below are T cell receptor beta chains from one sample, sequenced in a study of T cell responses to AZD1222 COVID-19 vaccine. Data came from immunoSEQ multiplex PCR; TCRdb stores just in-frame clones and leaves some out. Here the sample spans roughly 140,000 clones, approximately 91% being singletons. The sample consisted of peripheral blood, taken 28 days after the second AZD1222 dose. These receptors were obtained from an adult who received the AZD1222 COVID-19 vaccine. The CDR3 runs from the conserved cysteine through the conserved F or W. Each record gives: J gene, clone size, V gene, CDR3 protein. Size is stated for part of the rows, as once, few or many counts, or as a class when the clone is expanded.

J: TRBJ2-1
size: NA
V: TRBV10-2
CDR3: CASSRQGSYNEQFF

J: TRBJ1-1
size: once
V: TRBV20-1
CDR3: CSATGDTEAFF

J: TRBJ2-7
size: NA
V: TRBV7-3
CDR3: CASSLGTGRDEQYF

J: TRBJ1-2
size: NA
V: TRBV2
CDR3: CASRGGGNYGYTF

J: TRBJ1-2
size: NA
V: TRBV29-1
CDR3: CSVPQGGYGYTF

J: TRBJ2-1
size: NA
V: TRBV3-1/TRBV3-2
CDR3: CASSQVGLVVSSYNEQFF

J: TRBJ1-2
size: NA
V: TRBV29-1
CDR3: CSASGTGSNYGYTF

J: TRBJ1-3
size: NA
V: TRBV25-1
CDR3: CASSEPGARRSGNTIYF

J: TRBJ2-1
size: NA
V: TRBV7-9
CDR3: CASSSTSYNEQFF

J: TRBJ1-2
size: NA
V: TRBV29-1
CDR3: CSVERTGQGYTF

J: TRBJ2-1
size: NA
V: TRBV6-1
CDR3: CASSEGRGGKIEQFF

J: TRBJ2-1
size: NA
V: TRBV9
CDR3: CASSVGGTHSYNEQFF

J: TRBJ2-7
size: NA
V: TRBV3-1/TRBV3-2
CDR3: CASSQNWGSEQYF

J: TRBJ2-7
size: NA
V: TRBV7-8
CDR3: CASSDGTPSGRYEQYF

J: TRBJ2-1
size: NA
V: TRBV19
CDR3: CASSISGSSYNEQFF

J: TRBJ1-4
size: NA
V: TRBV18
CDR3: CASSPRQTTNEKLFF

J: TRBJ2-3
size: NA
V: TRBV6-1
CDR3: CASSEGLAGLDTQYF

J: TRBJ2-3
size: NA
V: TRBV5-1
CDR3: CASSTGLAGFTDTQYF

J: TRBJ2-7
size: NA
V: TRBV30
CDR3: CAWSTGTGGQQYF

J: TRBJ1-2
size: NA
V: TRBV29-1
CDR3: CSVGSDNYGYTF

J: TRBJ1-2
size: NA
V: TRBV6-5
CDR3: CASSYSGNGYTF

J: TRBJ1-2
size: NA
V: TRBV19
CDR3: CASSTGTGGAAGYTF

J: TRBJ2-7
size: NA
V: TRBV11-2
CDR3: CASSLAPGQASYEQYF

J: TRBJ1-1
size: few
V: TRBV14
CDR3: CASSPPGSTEAFF

J: TRBJ1-3
size: NA
V: TRBV5-1
CDR3: CASSLGPTLQGGNTIYF

J: TRBJ2-1
size: NA
V: TRBV2
CDR3: CASSGGLVIEQFF

J: TRBJ1-1
size: NA
V: TRBV9
CDR3: CASSVSGNTEAFF

J: TRBJ2-1
size: NA
V: TRBV11-2
CDR3: CASSPTRSSYNEQFF

J: TRBJ2-7
size: NA
V: TRBV3-1/TRBV3-2
CDR3: CASTLSTKGVNEQYF

J: TRBJ2-7
size: NA
V: TRBV6-6
CDR3: CASTNRGRGTYEQYF

J: TRBJ1-6
size: NA
V: TRBV2
CDR3: CASSRGGFSPLHF

J: TRBJ2-1
size: NA
V: TRBV18
CDR3: CASSPTSGRARDNEQFF

J: TRBJ2-1
size: few
V: TRBV20-1
CDR3: CSASFPRTNEQFF

J: TRBJ2-7
size: NA
V: TRBV12-5
CDR3: CASATTGNEQYF

J: TRBJ2-1
size: NA
V: TRBV9
CDR3: CASSKAGNEQFF

J: TRBJ1-2
size: NA
V: TRBV4-1
CDR3: CASGRTGQNYGYTF

J: TRBJ2-2
size: NA
V: TRBV5-1
CDR3: CASSLAQSTGELFF

J: TRBJ2-7
size: NA
V: TRBV5-4
CDR3: CASSSGTSGSYEQYF

J: TRBJ2-6
size: NA
V: TRBV5-1
CDR3: CASSSGARPTSGANVLTF

J: TRBJ1-3
size: NA
V: TRBV19
CDR3: CASRPYSGNTIYF

J: TRBJ1-5
size: NA
V: TRBV5-5
CDR3: CASSLVQGGQPQHF